Listed here are 27 T cell receptor beta chains from one sample, sequenced in a study of cytomegalovirus exposure and HLA in healthy donors. The table came from immunoSEQ multiplex PCR; TCRdb's copy has only in-frame clones and leaves some out. The sample carries 150,000 to 200,000 clones, roughly 84% recorded once. Sequencing was done on a sample of PBMCs. The receptors were sampled from a woman between 18 and 30 years old in good health and CMV-seropositive.

The chain recombines TRBV6-6 with TRBJ1-2, with 8 bases aligning to TRBD1. The length of the CDR3 is 15 residues. V dropped 9 bases and J dropped 2; count of bases not matched to a gene: 11. Germline V gene lookup returns CDR1 MNHNY and CDR2 SVGAGI (reference sequence). The chain's CDR3 is CASVKGTGTNYGYTF. In DNA form, the CDR3 reads TGTGCCAGTGTCAAGGGGACAGGAACGAACTATGGCTACACCTTC.

The chain uses TRBV4-1 and TRBJ1-2; TRBD1 agrees at 7 bases. Per germline, CDR1 MGHRA and CDR2 YSYEKL. V shed 0 bases, J shed 4 bases, and the junction held 8 bases outside the gene matches. CDR3 size: 16 residues. CDR3 amino acids: CASSQDTEAGGYGYTF. CDR3 coding DNA: TGCGCCAGCAGCCAAGATACCGAGGCAGGGGGCTATGGCTACACCTTC.

The genes are TRBV29-1 and TRBJ1-1, with D maybe TRBD1 (5 bases). V gave up 7 bases and J gave up 5 bases, with 8 bases separating them. The CDR3 is made up of 10 amino acids. Germline values: CDR1 SQVTM, CDR2 ANQGSEA. The CDR3 nucleotides read TGCAGCGCGACAGTTACTGAAGCTTTCTTT. It specifies CSATVTEAFF.

The CDR3 DNA reads as TGCGCCAGCAGCCGCGGCTCCGGACAGCTTGAAGCTTTCTTT. Translating it yields CASSRGSGQLEAFF. The chain joins TRBV5-1 to TRBJ1-1, with D perhaps matching TRBD1 (6 bases). The V and J ends lost 4 bases and 7 bases respectively, with 17 bases between them. Germline CDR1 and CDR2: SGHRS and YFSETQ. The CDR3 loop spans 14 amino acids.

The chain combines TRBV10-2 with TRBJ2-1; 8 bases are shared with TRBD2. Germline lookup yields CDR1 WSHSY and CDR2 SAAADI. The junction had 13 bases not matched to a gene; V was cut back by 2 bases and J by 7 bases. The length of the CDR3 is 17 residues. The CDR3 nucleotides are TGCGCCAGCAGTGAGATCGGGGGGGCCGTGCAGGCGAATGAGCAGTTCTTC. The encoded protein is CASSEIGGAVQANEQFF.

The DNA for the CDR3 is TGTGCCAGTAGTATAGGGGGTGGGGCAGGGGTTAAGGTTCAGCCCCAGCATTTT. It translates to CASSIGGGAGVKVQPQHF. This chain connects TRBV19 to TRBJ1-5; weak D call: TRBD1 (6 bases). Per germline, CDR1 LNHDA and CDR2 SQIVND (reference sequence). The ends were cut back, 1 base at V and 6 bases at J, with 22 bases in the middle. The CDR3 sequence is 18 residues long. Full variable domain (remainder filled in from reference TRBV19 and TRBJ1-5): DGGITQSPKYLFRKEGQNVTLSCEQNLNHDAMYWYRQDPGQGLRLIYYSQIVNDFQKGDIAEGYSVSREKKESFPLTVTSAQKNPTAFYLCASSIGGGAGVKVQPQHFGDGTRLSIL.

The chain carries TRBV11-3 and TRBJ2-1, with unresolved D. V gave up 3 bases and J gave up 2 bases, with 5 bases separating them. CDR3 length equals 13 residues. Germline V lookup: CDR1 SGHNT, CDR2 YENEEA. DNA for the CDR3: TGTGCCAGCAGCTTTCCTACCTACAATGAGCAGTTCTTC. It translates to CASSFPTYNEQFF.

There are many counts of this clone. At one of its ends the junction is not consistent with the germline gene, which may arise from a read error. The chain carries TRBV2 and TRBJ1-3; TRBD1 matches at 7 bases. The germline gives CDR1 SNHLY, CDR2 FYNNEI. The CDR3 has 14 amino acids. The CDR3 loop reads CASSEDRAGNTIYF. In DNA, the CDR3 is TGTGCCAGCAGCGAAGACAGGGCTGGAAACACCATATATTTT. The variable domain in full, completed from reference TRBV2 and TRBJ1-3, reads EPEVTQTPSHQVTQMGQEVILRCVPISNHLYFYWYRQILGQKVEFLVSFYNNEISEKSEIFDDQFSVERPDGSNFTLKIRSTKLEDSAMYFCASSEDRAGNTIYFGEGSWLTVV.

This chain links TRBV2 with TRBJ1-2; D gene uncertain. V lost 8 bases to trimming and J lost 4 bases, with 11 bases between them. The CDR3 sequence is 12 residues long. Germline V lookup: CDR1 SNHLY, CDR2 FYNNEI. The CDR3 DNA reads as TGTGCCAGCTCGTCGCGGGCCTATGGCTACACCTTC. Translating gives CASSSRAYGYTF.

The genes are TRBV5-6 and TRBJ2-1, with 9 bases lining up with TRBD2. Germline V lookup: CDR1 SGHDT, CDR2 YYEEEE. J gave up 2 bases and V 1 base, and 7 bases lay outside the gene matches. The CDR3 contains 17 residues. CDR3 nucleotide sequence: TGTGCCAGCAGCTTGTTGTCTAGCGGGAAACCCTACAATGAGCAGTTCTTC. Translating gives CASSLLSSGKPYNEQFF.

V gene TRBV19 combines with J gene TRBJ2-2; the D gene is possibly TRBD1 (5 bases). Germline CDR1 LNHDA, CDR2 SQIVND (reference sequence). V was trimmed by 11 bases and J by 0 bases, leaving 16 bases between them. The CDR3 totals 15 residues. CDR3 region: CAASSTRANTGELFF. The CDR3 region has the DNA TGTGCCGCCAGTAGTACCAGGGCGAACACCGGGGAGCTGTTTTTT.

The V call is TRBV7-3, the J call TRBJ2-2; D is undetermined. Between the trimmed V and J ends, which lost 0 bases and 8 bases, there was a span of 4 bases. The CDR3 has 12 amino acids. Germline V gene lookup returns CDR1 SGHTA and CDR2 FQGTGA. The CDR3 here is CASSLTVGELFF. The CDR3 DNA follows: TGTGCCAGCAGCTTAACCGTGGGGGAGCTGTTTTTT.

The rearrangement links TRBV10-3 to TRBJ1-2, with unresolved D. Deletions cut 0 bases from V and 6 bases from J, with 11 bases between. Germline V gene lookup returns CDR1 ENHRY and CDR2 SYGVKD. CDR3 size: 14 residues. CDR3 DNA sequence: TGTGCCATCAGTGAGTCATCAGGTTCGGATGGCTACACCTTC. Protein: CAISESSGSDGYTF.

The J gene is TRBJ2-7, the V gene TRBV9, with D possibly being TRBD2 (7 bases). The CDR3 runs 15 residues. CDR1 and CDR2 (germline): SGDLS, YYNGEE. V gave up 0 bases and J gave up 2 bases, with 12 bases separating them. The chain's CDR3 is CASSVAGGGAYEQYF. Written as DNA, the CDR3 is TGTGCCAGCAGCGTAGCTGGAGGGGGGGCCTACGAGCAGTACTTC.

The chain couples TRBV7-6 to TRBJ2-3; the match to TRBD2 covers 12 bases. The CDR3 has 16 residues. Germline V CDR1 and CDR2: SGHVS, FNYEAQ. V was clipped by 1 base and J by 4 bases; unmatched bases: 3. The CDR3 loop is CASSLVPSGGADTQYF. CDR3 DNA sequence: TGTGCCAGCAGCTTAGTGCCTAGCGGGGGGGCAGATACGCAGTATTTT.

The chain links TRBV27 to TRBJ1-6; 7 bases map to TRBD1. Germline V gives CDR1 MNHEY, CDR2 SMNVEV (reference sequence). V was clipped by 1 base and J by 3 bases; unmatched bases: 9. CDR3 size: 18 residues. The CDR3 DNA reads TGTGCCAGCAGTTTATACTATCAGGGACAGAACTATAATTCACCCCTCCACTTT. Protein sequence: CASSLYYQGQNYNSPLHF.

The chain recombines TRBV6-1 with TRBJ2-1, with 7 nucleotides matching TRBD1. J gave up 3 bases and V 1 base, and 0 bases lay outside the gene matches. Looked up from germline, CDR1 is MNHNS and CDR2 is SASEGT. The CDR3 totals 14 residues. This CDR3 reads CASSEGDSYNEQFF. DNA for the CDR3: TGTGCCAGCAGTGAAGGGGACAGCTACAATGAGCAGTTCTTC.

The chain recombines TRBV2 with TRBJ1-2; D is perhaps TRBD1 (6 bases). CDR3 length equals 12 residues. V gave up 10 bases and J gave up 6 bases, with 15 bases separating them. CDR1 and CDR2 from the germline V gene are SNHLY and FYNNEI. CDR3 in DNA: TGTGCCACCGGCGCAGGGGTTCATGGCTACACCTTC. Protein product: CATGAGVHGYTF.

This clone has just one count. This chain connects TRBV7-3 to TRBJ1-2; perhaps TRBD1 as D (6 bases). The germline V gene encodes CDR1 SGHTA and CDR2 FQGTGA. The V gene lost 5 bases and the J gene lost 2 bases, with 15 bases spanning the gap. This CDR3 has 15 amino acids. CDR3 coding DNA: TGTGCCAGCAGCCGCACTGGAGACAGGAACTATGGCTACACCTTC. Amino acids: CASSRTGDRNYGYTF.

The rearrangement joins TRBV5-1 to TRBJ1-1; TRBD1 aligns across 7 bases. The CDR3 is 13 amino acids. The trim removed 9 bases at V and 1 base at J, leaving 6 bases unmatched. Per germline, CDR1 SGHRS and CDR2 YFSETQ. The CDR3 nucleotides read TGCGCCACCCAAGACAGGGAGAACACTGAAGCTTTCTTT. This sequence encodes CATQDRENTEAFF.

This chain links TRBV19 with TRBJ2-1; 10 positions match TRBD1. The CDR3 runs to 16 residues. Germline V gene lookup returns CDR1 LNHDA and CDR2 SQIVND (reference sequence). Trimming at V came to 5 bases and at J to 5 bases, leaving 9 bases not matched to a gene. CDR3 amino acids: CASSPRGGTGDNEQFF. The CDR3 coding sequence is TGTGCCAGTAGTCCAAGGGGAGGGACAGGGGACAATGAGCAGTTCTTC.

This rearrangement joins TRBV19 to TRBJ2-3; D is possibly TRBD2 (6 bases). Germline V gene sequence: CDR1 LNHDA, CDR2 SQIVND (reference sequence). This CDR3 spans 15 amino acids. V was clipped by 6 bases and J by 1 base, with 14 bases between them. In DNA, the CDR3 is TGTGCCAGTAGAGGTGGCGGGGTCGGCACAGATACGCAGTATTTT. It codes for CASRGGGVGTDTQYF.

The chain couples TRBV5-1 to TRBJ2-7; TRBD1 matches at 9 bases. CDR1 is SGHRS and CDR2 is YFSETQ in the germline V gene. This CDR3 comprises 16 residues. Trimming removed 4 bases from V and 6 bases from J; junction bases left unmatched: 14. The CDR3 DNA reads as TGCGCCAGCAGCCCAGACCCCGGGACAGGGAAATCCGAGCAGTACTTC. Its translation is CASSPDPGTGKSEQYF.

DNA for the CDR3: TGTGCCAGCAGCCGTCGACAGATTAATGAAAAACTGTTTTTT. This codes for CASSRRQINEKLFF. The V call is TRBV7-6, the J call TRBJ1-4; tentatively, D is TRBD1 (5 bases). Germline V gene data show CDR1 as SGHVS and CDR2 as FNYEAQ. There are 14 residues in the CDR3. With 5 bases removed from V and 4 bases from J, the gap between germline ends came to 11 bases.

This rearrangement joins TRBV5-4 to TRBJ2-1; D perhaps matches TRBD2 (5 bases). The CDR3 is made up of 13 amino acids. The ends were cut back, 2 bases at V and 7 bases at J, with 10 bases in the middle. CDR1 and CDR2 (germline): SGHNT, YYREEE (reference sequence). CDR3 residues: CASSFGVQNEQFF. The CDR3, as DNA: TGTGCCAGCAGCTTCGGGGTCCAGAATGAGCAGTTCTTC.

On this clone: Other DNA variants within this sample encode the same CDR3. This chain joins TRBV19 and TRBJ1-2; no definite D call. This CDR3 contains 12 residues. Germline V lookup: CDR1 LNHDA, CDR2 SQIVND (reference sequence). V was trimmed by 3 bases and J by 3 bases, leaving 5 bases between them. CDR3 in amino acids: CASSISDYGYTF. DNA for the CDR3: TGTGCCAGTAGTATTTCGGACTATGGCTACACCTTC.

The chain links TRBV5-6 to TRBJ2-7; a possible D gene is TRBD2 (5 bases). Trimming left V 1 base short and J 3 bases short, with 11 bases between. In germline, CDR1 is SGHDT, CDR2 YYEEEE. The CDR3 is 14 amino acids. CDR3 amino acids: CASSLSGSYYEQYF. The CDR3 region has the DNA TGTGCCAGCAGCTTGAGCGGCTCCTACTACGAGCAGTACTTC.